The 25 T cell receptor beta chains below come from one sample, sequenced in a study of CD4 and CD8 cells across lung adenocarcinoma regions. TCRdb recomputed calls from the PCR reads with MiXCR, one row per CDR3 protein. The sample lists tens of thousands of distinct CDR3 sequences, approximately 54% occurring once. The sequenced sample consisted of CD8+ T cells from the center of a lung tumor. These receptors were taken from a female donor with lung adenocarcinoma. The CD4 and CD8 labels of this study may be unreliable.

This chain links TRBV6-5 with TRBJ1-4; TRBD1 aligns across 9 bases. Germline trimming cut 0 bases from V and 7 bases from J; bases unmatched to any gene: 9. The CDR3 is 17 residues long. CDR1 is MNHEY and CDR2 is SVGAGI in the germline V gene. The CDR3 sequence: CASSYSNNRGRIEKLFF. Written as DNA, the CDR3 is TGTGCCAGCAGTTACTCTAACAACAGGGGGCGCATTGAAAAACTGTTTTTT.

The V call is TRBV25-1, the J call TRBJ2-5; D could derive from TRBD1 or TRBD2 (6 bases each). Germline CDR1 MGHDK, CDR2 SYGVNS. The CDR3 has 15 amino acids. V lost 9 bases to trimming and J lost 11 bases, with 28 bases between them. The CDR3 loop reads CARGEGGRGKDTQYF. In nucleotides, the CDR3 is TGTGCCAGGGGTGAAGGGGGGCGTGGGAAAGATACGCAGTACTTC. The full variable domain, in which reference TRBV25-1 and TRBJ2-5 provide the parts outside the CDR3, is EADIYQTPRYLVIGTGKKITLECSQTMGHDKMYWYQQDPGMELHLIHYSYGVNSTEKGDLSSESTVSRIRTEHFPLTLESARPSHTSQYLCARGEGGRGKDTQYFGPGTRLLVL.

The chain joins TRBV4-1 to TRBJ2-3, with D possibly TRBD1 on 5 matching bases. This CDR3 is built from 16 residues. The V end was cut by 5 bases, the J end by 0 bases, with 15 bases between. CDR1 is MGHRA and CDR2 is YSYEKL in the germline V gene. In DNA, the CDR3 is TGCGCCAGCAGCGATACACAGGCATCTAGCACAGATACGCAGTATTTT. It yields the protein CASSDTQASSTDTQYF.

Details on this clonotype: This may be a read error, as it is one base from a much larger clone. This chain connects TRBV7-2 to TRBJ2-5, with D uncertain. The J call is doubtful: the DNA matches TRBJ2-7 better. CDR3 length: 14 residues. Looked up from germline, CDR1 is SGHTA and CDR2 is FQGNSA. The CDR3 sequence: CASSLMGAAYEQYF. The CDR3 DNA sequence: TGTGCCAGCAGCTTAATGGGCGCGGCCTACGAGCAGTACTTC.

Concerning this clonotype: Sequence at one end of the junction differs from germline and may be a read error. CDR3 nucleotide sequence: TGTGCCAGCAAGAGGCGAAATGAGCAGTTCTTT. Translating it yields CASKRRNEQFF. The rearrangement links TRBV6-1 to TRBJ2-1; D not certain. This CDR3 contains 11 residues. The V gene's germline CDR1 is MNHNS and CDR2 SASEGT.

In its sample, this clonotype was seen once. V gene TRBV4-1 combines with J gene TRBJ2-3; 9 bases line up with TRBD1. Germline CDR1 is MGHRA and CDR2 is YSYEKL. Trimming removed 4 bases from V and 2 bases from J; junction bases left unmatched: 4. The CDR3 sequence is 15 residues long. The CDR3 is CASSPRDRVTDTQYF. CDR3 DNA: TGCGCCAGCAGCCCCAGGGACAGGGTCACAGATACGCAGTATTTT.

This clonotype turned up a few times. The CDR3 sequence is CASSRSGANVLTF. The CDR3 region has the DNA TGTGCCAGCAGTCGCTCTGGGGCCAACGTCCTGACTTTC. The rearrangement links TRBV12-3 or TRBV12-4 to TRBJ2-6, with unresolved D. This CDR3 is built from 13 residues. Deletions cut 5 bases from V and 0 bases from J, with 2 bases between.

A few counts support this clonotype. The chain combines TRBV10-2 with TRBJ2-1, with TRBD2 matching over 8 bases. The end of the DNA fits TRBJ2-5 better, so the J call may be wrong. The germline V gene encodes CDR1 WSHSY and CDR2 SAAADI. CDR3 size: 13 residues. Here the CDR3 DNA reads TGCGCCAGCAGTGAAAGCGGGAGAGAGACCCAGTACTTC. Amino acid sequence: CASSESGRETQYF.

As to this clonotype: Mismatch with germline at one junction end may stem from a read error. The rearrangement uses TRBV6-1 and TRBJ2-3; TRBD2 is a possible D gene (5 bases). Germline V lookup: CDR1 MNHNS, CDR2 SASEGT. The CDR3 loop spans 16 amino acids. The CDR3 spells CASDGLAGHDQETQYF. The CDR3 DNA reads as TGTGCCAGCGACGGGCTCGCGGGCCATGACCAAGAGACGCAGTATTTC.

This clonotype was seen only a few times. The chain joins TRBV7-7 to TRBJ2-2, with 10 bases matching TRBD2. CDR1 and CDR2 from the germline V gene are SSHAT and FNYEAQ (reference sequence). CDR3 length: 17 residues. Trimming at V came to 0 bases and at J to 4 bases, leaving 5 bases not matched to a gene. The CDR3 spells CASSLALAGAVTGELFF. The CDR3 coding sequence is TGTGCCAGCAGCTTAGCGCTAGCGGGAGCGGTCACCGGGGAGCTGTTTTTT.

This chain links TRBV6-1 with TRBJ2-5, with D perhaps matching TRBD2 (5 bases). CDR3 length equals 14 residues. CDR1 is MNHNS, CDR2 SASEGT, per germline. The CDR3 reads CARLGGRERDTQYF. In DNA, the CDR3 is TGTGCGAGGCTCGGCGGGCGTGAGCGAGACACCCAGTACTTC.

V and J are TRBV6-4 and TRBJ1-2; 10 bases align to TRBD1. The CDR3 is made up of 15 amino acids. The ends lost 4 bases at V and 3 bases at J; junction bases unmatched: 5. Germline V gene lookup returns CDR1 MRHNA and CDR2 SNTAGT. CDR3 amino acids: CASSAQTGGDYGYTF. CDR3 nucleotides: TGTGCCAGCAGTGCCCAGACAGGGGGCGACTATGGCTACACCTTC.

This clonotype was picked up many times. The chain employs TRBV6-5 and TRBJ1-6; D unresolved. Germline CDR1 is MNHEY and CDR2 is SVGAGI. The CDR3 has 12 amino acids. Trimming removed 3 bases from V and 10 bases from J, with 7 bases in between. The CDR3 nucleotides are TGTGCCAGCAGTTATTGGGGATCACCCCTCCACTTT. It is translated as CASSYWGSPLHF.

In the case of this clonotype: The germline gene is not matched at one end of the junction; a read error may be the cause. The rearrangement links TRBV10-3 to TRBJ2-3; TRBD2 might be the D (6 bases). The CDR3 runs to 14 residues. CDR1 and CDR2 (germline): ENHRY, SYGVKD. The CDR3 DNA is TGTGCCGTCAGTGACCTGGGGGGTAAAAATACTCAGTACTTT. This encodes CAVSDLGGKNTQYF.

V is TRBV6-5 and J is TRBJ2-4, with D uncertain. V lost 2 bases and J lost 1, with 3 bases in between. Germline V gives CDR1 MNHEY, CDR2 SVGAGI. The CDR3 runs to 13 residues. The DNA for the CDR3 is TGTGCCAGCAGTTACAGGGCCAAAAACATTCAGTACTTC. It is translated as CASSYRAKNIQYF.

This clonotype occurred many times. Likely a read error: the CDR3 ends without its conserved phenylalanine or tryptophan. The limits of the CDR3 on the DNA are not certain, so only TCRdb's listed CDR3 is given. The V and J genes are TRBV22-1 and TRBJ2-1. TRBV22-1 is noted as a pseudogene. A total of 11 residues make up the CDR3, ends included. The CDR3 sequence: CPASALPSPAA.

This clonotype has a handful of counts. V usage is TRBV6-1 and J usage is TRBJ2-1, with D maybe TRBD1 (7 bases). Near its end, the DNA agrees better with TRBJ2-7, so the J call may be wrong. This CDR3 comprises 13 residues. Germline CDR1 reads MNHNS; CDR2 reads SASEGT. CDR3 region: CASSSEGAWEQYF. The CDR3 DNA reads as TGTGCCAGCAGCTCGGAGGGGGCTTGGGAGCAGTACTTC.

The chain carries TRBV6-5 and TRBJ2-5, with unresolved D. Trimming cost V 4 bases and J 11 bases, with 17 bases left between them. CDR3 length: 13 residues. In germline, CDR1 is MNHEY, CDR2 SVGAGI. The CDR3 reads CASSFDPYNEQYF. The CDR3, as DNA: TGTGCCAGCAGTTTTGATCCCTACAATGAGCAGTACTTC.

This clonotype was observed once. The final CDR3 position lacks the conserved phenylalanine or tryptophan, pointing to a likely read error. The chain uses TRBV6-1 and TRBJ2-3; D may be TRBD1 or TRBD2 (5 bases each). CDR1 MNHNS and CDR2 SASEGT come from the germline V gene. The V end lost 5 bases, the J end lost 12 bases, and 21 bases lay between the germline ends. CDR3 length: 14 residues. The CDR3 DNA is TGTGCCAGCAGTAGGGTATTGAGAGGGGAGACCCAGTATTCC. Protein sequence: CASSRVLRGETQYS.

The chain recombines TRBV6-5 with TRBJ2-1; a possible D gene is TRBD1 (6 bases). The J call may be in error: the DNA end matches TRBJ2-7 better. The germline V gene has CDR1 MNHEY and CDR2 SVGAGI. This CDR3 region has 13 residues. CDR3 in amino acids: CASSYRRGYEQYF. The CDR3, as DNA: TGTGCCAGCAGTTACCGCAGGGGCTACGAGCAGTACTTC.

This clonotype occurred once. The genes are TRBV6-1 and TRBJ2-3; TRBD2 matches at 7 bases. The J call may not be correct, given that the DNA end is closer to TRBJ2-4. Germline loops: CDR1 MNHNS, CDR2 SASEGT. The CDR3 sequence is 15 residues long. In DNA form, the CDR3 reads TGTGCCAGCAGTGCGGGGCCGGGAGGCGAAGACACTCAGTACTTC. Translated, it gives CASSAGPGGEDTQYF.

A few counts support this clonotype. This chain joins TRBV27 and TRBJ2-3; 9 positions agree with TRBD2. The CDR3 covers 19 residues. Germline V lookup: CDR1 MNHEY, CDR2 SMNVEV (reference sequence). V trimming: 8 bases; J trimming: 3 bases; junction bases outside the gene matches: 21. CDR3 sequence (DNA): TGTGCCAGCCGCCCTGGAGGACTAGCGACATCCAGGGGGACAGATACGCAGTATTTT. Amino acid sequence: CASRPGGLATSRGTDTQYF.

At least ten counts were recorded for this clonotype. The rearrangement joins TRBV5-1 to TRBJ2-1; tentatively, D is TRBD1 or TRBD2 (5 bases each). The CDR3 contains 11 residues. V was trimmed by 4 bases and J by 9 bases, leaving 8 bases between them. Per the germline V gene, CDR1 is SGHRS and CDR2 is YFSETQ. The CDR3 sequence is CASSRDGEQFF. The DNA for the CDR3 is TGCGCCAGCAGCAGGGACGGTGAGCAGTTCTTC.

This clonotype appeared many times. The chain employs TRBV14 and TRBJ2-1, with TRBD1 as a possible D gene (6 bases). CDR3 length: 18 residues. The V gene lost 1 base and the J gene lost 3 bases, with 19 bases spanning the gap. Germline-derived CDR1 and CDR2 are SGHDN and FVKESK. Written as DNA, the CDR3 is TGTGCCAGCAGCCAAGGAATTTCTGGCAGGGGTCGCTACAATGAGCAGTTCTTC. This gives the protein CASSQGISGRGRYNEQFF.

V is TRBV20-1 and J is TRBJ2-2; 11 nucleotides match TRBD1. V shed 5 bases, J shed 11 bases, and the junction held 13 bases outside the gene matches. CDR3 length equals 15 residues. Per germline, CDR1 DFQATT and CDR2 SNEGSKA (reference sequence). The CDR3 sequence: CSADSGQGAVGELFF. CDR3 bases: TGCAGTGCTGACTCCGGACAGGGGGCGGTTGGAGAGCTGTTTTTT.